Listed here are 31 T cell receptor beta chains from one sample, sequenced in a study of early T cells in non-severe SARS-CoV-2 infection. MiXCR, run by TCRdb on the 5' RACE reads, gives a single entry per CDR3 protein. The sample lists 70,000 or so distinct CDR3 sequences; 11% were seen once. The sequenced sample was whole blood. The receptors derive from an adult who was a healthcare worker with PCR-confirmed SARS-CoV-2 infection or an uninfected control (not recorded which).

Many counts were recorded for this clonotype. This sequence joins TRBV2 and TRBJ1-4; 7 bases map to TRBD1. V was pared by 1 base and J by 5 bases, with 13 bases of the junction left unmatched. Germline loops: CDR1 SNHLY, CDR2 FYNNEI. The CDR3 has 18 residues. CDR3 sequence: CASSEVWLITGENEKLFF. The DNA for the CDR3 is TGTGCCAGCAGTGAAGTCTGGCTAATAACAGGGGAAAATGAAAAACTGTTTTTT.

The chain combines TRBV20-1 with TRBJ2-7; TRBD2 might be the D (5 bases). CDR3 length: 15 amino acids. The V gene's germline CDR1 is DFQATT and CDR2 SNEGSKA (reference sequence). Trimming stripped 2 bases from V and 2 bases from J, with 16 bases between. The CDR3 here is CSARPSERAPYEQYF. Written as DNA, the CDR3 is TGCAGTGCTAGACCCTCGGAGAGGGCCCCCTACGAGCAGTACTTC.

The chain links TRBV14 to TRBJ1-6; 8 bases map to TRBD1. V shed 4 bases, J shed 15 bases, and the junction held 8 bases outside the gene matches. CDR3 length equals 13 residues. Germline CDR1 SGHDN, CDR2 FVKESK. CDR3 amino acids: CASSRLRGLFLHF. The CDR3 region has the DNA TGTGCCAGCAGCCGCCTCAGGGGGCTCTTCCTCCACTTT.

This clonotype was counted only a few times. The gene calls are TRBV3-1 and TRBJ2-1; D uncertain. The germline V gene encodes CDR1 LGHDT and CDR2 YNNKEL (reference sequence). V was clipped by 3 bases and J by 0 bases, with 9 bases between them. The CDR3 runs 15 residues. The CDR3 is CASSHQSRSYNEQFF. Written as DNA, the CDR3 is TGTGCCAGCAGCCACCAGTCCCGCTCCTACAATGAGCAGTTCTTC.

The CDR3 is CASSKISTGKDEQYF. CDR3 DNA: TGTGCCAGCAGCAAAATCTCGACAGGGAAGGACGAGCAGTACTTC. The chain joins TRBV21-1 to TRBJ2-7; TRBD1 reflects the table's D call only, with no check against the DNA. TRBV21-1 is a listed pseudogene. The CDR3 consists of 15 residues.

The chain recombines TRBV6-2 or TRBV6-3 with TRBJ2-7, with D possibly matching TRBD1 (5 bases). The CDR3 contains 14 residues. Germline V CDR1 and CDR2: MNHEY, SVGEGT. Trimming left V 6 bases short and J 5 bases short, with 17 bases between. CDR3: CASSSATGYNEQYF. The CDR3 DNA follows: TGTGCCAGCAGCTCAGCTACAGGATACAACGAGCAGTACTTC.

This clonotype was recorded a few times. CDR3 sequence reads: CAIKGQGDTGELFF. The CDR3 DNA reads as TGTGCCATCAAAGGGCAGGGGGACACCGGGGAGCTGTTTTTT. The chain employs TRBV6-5 and TRBJ2-2; 7 bases agree with TRBD1. Germline loops: CDR1 MNHEY, CDR2 SVGAGI. The V and J ends lost 10 bases and 3 bases, in that order; junction bases with no gene match: 8. This CDR3 is built from 14 residues.

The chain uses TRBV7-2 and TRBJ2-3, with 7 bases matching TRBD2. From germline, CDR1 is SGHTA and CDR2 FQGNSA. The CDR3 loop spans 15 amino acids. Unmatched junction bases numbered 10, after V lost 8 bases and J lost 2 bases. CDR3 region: CASSLLAGLTDTQYF. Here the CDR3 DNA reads TGTGCCAGCTCTTTATTAGCGGGCCTCACAGATACGCAGTATTTT.

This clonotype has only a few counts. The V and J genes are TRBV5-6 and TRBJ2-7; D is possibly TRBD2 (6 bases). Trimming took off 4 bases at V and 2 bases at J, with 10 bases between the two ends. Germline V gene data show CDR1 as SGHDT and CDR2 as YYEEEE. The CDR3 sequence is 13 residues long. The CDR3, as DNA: TGTGCCAGCAGCCGAGGACTACCCTACGAGCAGTACTTC. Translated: CASSRGLPYEQYF.

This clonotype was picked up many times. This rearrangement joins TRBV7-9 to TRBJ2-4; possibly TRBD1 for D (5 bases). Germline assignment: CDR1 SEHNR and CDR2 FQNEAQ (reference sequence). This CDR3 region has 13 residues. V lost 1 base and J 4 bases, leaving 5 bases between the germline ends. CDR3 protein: CASSLGTKNIQYF. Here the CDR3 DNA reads TGTGCCAGCAGCTTAGGGACAAAAAACATTCAGTACTTC.

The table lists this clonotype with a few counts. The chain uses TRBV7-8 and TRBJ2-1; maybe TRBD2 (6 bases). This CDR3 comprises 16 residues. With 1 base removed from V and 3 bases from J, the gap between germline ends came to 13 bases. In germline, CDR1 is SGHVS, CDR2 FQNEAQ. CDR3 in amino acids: CASSLEPRRDYNEQFF. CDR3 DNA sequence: TGTGCCAGCAGCTTAGAACCCAGGCGGGACTACAATGAGCAGTTCTTC.

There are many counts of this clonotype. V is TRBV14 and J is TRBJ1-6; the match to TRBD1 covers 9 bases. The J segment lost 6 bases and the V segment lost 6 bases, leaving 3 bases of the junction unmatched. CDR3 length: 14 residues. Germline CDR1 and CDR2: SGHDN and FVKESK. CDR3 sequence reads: CASRQGAANSPLHF. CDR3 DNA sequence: TGTGCCAGCAGACAGGGGGCGGCTAATTCACCCCTCCACTTT.

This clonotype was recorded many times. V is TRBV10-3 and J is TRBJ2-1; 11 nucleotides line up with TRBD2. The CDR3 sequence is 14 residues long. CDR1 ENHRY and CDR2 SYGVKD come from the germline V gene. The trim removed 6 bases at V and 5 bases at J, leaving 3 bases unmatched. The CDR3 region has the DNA TGTGCCATCAGCGCGGGACTAGCGGACAATGAGCAGTTCTTC. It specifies CAISAGLADNEQFF.

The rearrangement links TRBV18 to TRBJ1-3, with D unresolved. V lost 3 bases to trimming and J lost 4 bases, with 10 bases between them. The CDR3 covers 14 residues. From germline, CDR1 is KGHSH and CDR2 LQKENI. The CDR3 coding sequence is TGTGCCAGCTCACCCCCGAGCCGCGGAAACACCATATATTTT. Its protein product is CASSPPSRGNTIYF.

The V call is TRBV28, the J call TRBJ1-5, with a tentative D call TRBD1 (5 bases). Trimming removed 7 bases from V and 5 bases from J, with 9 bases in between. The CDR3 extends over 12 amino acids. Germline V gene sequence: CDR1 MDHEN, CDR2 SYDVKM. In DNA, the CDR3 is TGTGCCAGCACCTCGGGGGATCAGCCCCAGCATTTT. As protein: CASTSGDQPQHF.

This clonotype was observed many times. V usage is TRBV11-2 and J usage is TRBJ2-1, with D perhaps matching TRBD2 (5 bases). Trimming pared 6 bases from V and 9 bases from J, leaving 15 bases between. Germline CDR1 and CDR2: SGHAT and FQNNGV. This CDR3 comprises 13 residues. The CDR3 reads CASSLTSLGEQFF. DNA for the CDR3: TGTGCCAGCAGTTTAACTAGTTTGGGTGAGCAGTTCTTC.

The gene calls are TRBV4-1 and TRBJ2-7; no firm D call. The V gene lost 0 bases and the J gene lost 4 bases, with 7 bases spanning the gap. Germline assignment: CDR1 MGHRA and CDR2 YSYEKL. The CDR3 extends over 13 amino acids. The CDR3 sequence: CASSQDGYYEQYF. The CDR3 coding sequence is TGCGCCAGCAGCCAAGATGGGTATTACGAGCAGTACTTC.

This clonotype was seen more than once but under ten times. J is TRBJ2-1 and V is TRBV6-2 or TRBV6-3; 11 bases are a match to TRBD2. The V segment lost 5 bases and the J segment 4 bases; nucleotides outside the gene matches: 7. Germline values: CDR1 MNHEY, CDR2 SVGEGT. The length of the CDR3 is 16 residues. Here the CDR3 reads CASSHLAGGRYNEQFF. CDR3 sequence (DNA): TGTGCCAGCAGTCACCTAGCGGGAGGTCGGTACAATGAGCAGTTCTTC.

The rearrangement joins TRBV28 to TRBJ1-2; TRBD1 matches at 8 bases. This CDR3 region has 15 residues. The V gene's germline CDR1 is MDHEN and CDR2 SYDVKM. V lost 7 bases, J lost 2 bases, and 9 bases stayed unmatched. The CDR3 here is CASTYGDRKNYGYTF. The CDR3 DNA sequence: TGTGCCAGCACCTATGGGGACAGGAAGAACTATGGCTACACCTTC.

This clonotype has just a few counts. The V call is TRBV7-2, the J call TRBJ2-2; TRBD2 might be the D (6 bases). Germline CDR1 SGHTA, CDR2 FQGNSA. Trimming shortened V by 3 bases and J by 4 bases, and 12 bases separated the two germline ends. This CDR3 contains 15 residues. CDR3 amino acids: CASSFKGLSTGELFF. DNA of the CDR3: TGTGCCAGCAGCTTCAAAGGACTAAGCACCGGGGAGCTGTTTTTT.

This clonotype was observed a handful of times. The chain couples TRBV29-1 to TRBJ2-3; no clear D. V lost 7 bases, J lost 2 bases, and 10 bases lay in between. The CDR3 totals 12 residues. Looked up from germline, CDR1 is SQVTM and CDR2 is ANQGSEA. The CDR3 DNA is TGCAGCGCTACTCAAAACACAGATACGCAGTATTTT. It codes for CSATQNTDTQYF.

CDR3 DNA sequence: TGTGCCAGCAGCTACCTAGCGGGAGGAGGCCATGAGCAGTTCTTC. This encodes CASSYLAGGGHEQFF. The chain uses TRBV7-2 and TRBJ2-1; TRBD2 matches 11 bases. V trimming: 4 bases; J trimming: 8 bases; junction bases outside the gene matches: 7. Germline CDR1 reads SGHTA; CDR2 reads FQGNSA. The CDR3 spans 15 residues.

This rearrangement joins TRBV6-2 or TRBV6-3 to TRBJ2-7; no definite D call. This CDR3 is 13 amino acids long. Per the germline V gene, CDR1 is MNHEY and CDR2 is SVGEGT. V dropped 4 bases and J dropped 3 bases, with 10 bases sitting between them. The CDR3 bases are TGTGCCAGCAGTTTTCGGGCTAGCTACGAGCAGTACTTC. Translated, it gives CASSFRASYEQYF.

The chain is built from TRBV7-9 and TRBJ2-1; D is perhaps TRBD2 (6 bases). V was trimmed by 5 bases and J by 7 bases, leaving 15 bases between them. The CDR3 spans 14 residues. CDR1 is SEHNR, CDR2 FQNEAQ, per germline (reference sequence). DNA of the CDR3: TGTGCCAGCAGCCCCGATGGGGGGATGAATGAGCAGTTCTTC. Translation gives CASSPDGGMNEQFF.

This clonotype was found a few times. The CDR3 loop is CSASTYSNQPQHF. CDR3 DNA sequence: TGCAGTGCTAGTACGTATAGCAATCAGCCCCAGCATTTT. The rearrangement joins TRBV20-1 to TRBJ1-5; D uncertain. Between the trimmed V and J ends, which lost 3 bases and 0 bases, there was a span of 6 bases. This CDR3 contains 13 residues. Germline CDR1 is DFQATT and CDR2 is SNEGSKA (reference sequence).

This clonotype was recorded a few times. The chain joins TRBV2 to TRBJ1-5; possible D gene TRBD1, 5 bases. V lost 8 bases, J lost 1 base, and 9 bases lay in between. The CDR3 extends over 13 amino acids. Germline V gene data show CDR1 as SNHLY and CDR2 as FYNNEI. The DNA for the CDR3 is TGTGCCAGCGCACGGGACAGCAATCAGCCCCAGCATTTT. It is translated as CASARDSNQPQHF.

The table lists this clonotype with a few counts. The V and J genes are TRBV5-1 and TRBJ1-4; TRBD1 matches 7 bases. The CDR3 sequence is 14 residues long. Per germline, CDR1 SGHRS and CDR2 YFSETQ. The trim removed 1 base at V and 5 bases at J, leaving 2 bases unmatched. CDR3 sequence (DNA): TGCGCCAGCAGCTTGAGGGACAGCAATGAAAAACTGTTTTTT. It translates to CASSLRDSNEKLFF.

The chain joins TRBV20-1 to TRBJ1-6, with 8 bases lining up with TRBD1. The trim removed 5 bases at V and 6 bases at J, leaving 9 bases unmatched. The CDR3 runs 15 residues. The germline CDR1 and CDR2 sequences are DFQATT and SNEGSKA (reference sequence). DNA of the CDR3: TGCAGTGCTCCTGGGGTCGACAGGGGTAATTCACCCCTCCACTTT. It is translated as CSAPGVDRGNSPLHF.

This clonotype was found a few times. CDR3 coding DNA: TGTGCCAGTAGGGGGACTAGCGAGAATGAGCAGTTCTTC. It translates to CASRGTSENEQFF. The rearrangement uses TRBV19 and TRBJ2-1; 10 bases line up with TRBD2. Unmatched junction bases numbered 3, after V lost 6 bases and J lost 7 bases. CDR3 size: 13 residues. Germline CDR1 is LNHDA and CDR2 is SQIVND (reference sequence).

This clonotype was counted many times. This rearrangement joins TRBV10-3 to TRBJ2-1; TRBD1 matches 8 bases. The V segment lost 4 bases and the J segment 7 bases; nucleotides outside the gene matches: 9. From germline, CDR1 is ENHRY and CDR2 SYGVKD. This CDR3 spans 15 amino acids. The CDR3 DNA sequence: TGTGCCATCAGTGGGGGGACAGGTAGCGCTAATGAGCAGTTCTTC. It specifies CAISGGTGSANEQFF.

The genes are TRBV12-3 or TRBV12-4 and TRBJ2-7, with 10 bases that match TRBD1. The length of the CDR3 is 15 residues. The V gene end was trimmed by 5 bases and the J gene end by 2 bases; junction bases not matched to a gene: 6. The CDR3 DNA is TGTGCCAGCAGTCGCGCCGGGACAGGGGCCTACGAGCAGTACTTC. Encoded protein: CASSRAGTGAYEQYF.